Shown below are 5 T cell receptor beta chains from a single sample sequenced in a study of early T cells in non-severe SARS-CoV-2 infection. MiXCR was run by TCRdb on the 5' RACE reads, yielding one entry per CDR3 protein. The table lists fewer than 60,000 distinct CDR3 sequences, roughly 9.3% of them singletons, with just under 15% in the top ten. Sequenced material: whole blood. These receptors all stem from an adult who was a healthcare worker with PCR-confirmed SARS-CoV-2 infection or an uninfected control (not recorded which).

In this sample, this clonotype turned up a few times. This chain connects TRBV6-1 to TRBJ2-7; D is unresolved. The germline V gene encodes CDR1 MNHNS and CDR2 SASEGT. This CDR3 is 13 amino acids long. The V gene lost 10 bases and the J gene lost 0 bases, with 13 bases spanning the gap. Here the CDR3 reads CATNDRYSYEQYF. In nucleotides, the CDR3 is TGTGCCACGAACGACCGATACTCCTACGAGCAGTACTTC.

Ten or more counts support this clonotype. The chain uses TRBV11-3 and TRBJ2-2; 7 bases agree with TRBD1. Germline V gives CDR1 SGHNT, CDR2 YENEEA. J was trimmed by 1 base and V by 4 bases; bases with no gene match: 3. The CDR3 consists of 15 residues. As DNA, the CDR3 is TGTGCCAGCAGCTCGCGGACAGGGAACACCGGGGAGCTGTTTTTT. It yields the protein CASSSRTGNTGELFF. The complete variable domain, with remaining parts taken from reference TRBV11-3 and TRBJ2-2, reads EAGVVQSPRYKIIEKKQPVAFWCNPISGHNTLYWYLQNLGQGPELLIRYENEEAVDDSQLPKDRFSAERLKGVDSTLKIQPAELGDSAVYLCASSSRTGNTGELFFGEGSRLTVL.

The sample holds many counts of this clonotype. J is TRBJ2-2 and V is TRBV18; D may be TRBD1 (5 bases). The CDR3 has 16 amino acids. CDR1 and CDR2 from the germline V gene are KGHSH and LQKENI. V lost 0 bases, J lost 2 bases, and 10 bases lay in between. In nucleotides, the CDR3 is TGTGCCAGCTCACCACCGGCAGGGCGTAACACCGGGGAGCTGTTTTTT. Protein product: CASSPPAGRNTGELFF.

V usage is TRBV7-2 and J usage is TRBJ2-3; no firm D call. Trimming took off 5 bases at V and 5 bases at J, with 17 bases between the two ends. The CDR3 runs 15 residues. The germline V gene has CDR1 SGHTA and CDR2 FQGNSA. The CDR3 DNA reads as TGTGCCAGCAGCCTGTCCTCCAATAGGAAAGATACGCAGTATTTT. This sequence encodes CASSLSSNRKDTQYF.

This clonotype was seen at least ten times. This chain connects TRBV15 to TRBJ2-7; D remains ambiguous. V was trimmed by 0 bases and J by 2 bases, leaving 5 bases between them. The CDR3 is 13 residues long. Germline CDR1 and CDR2: LNHNV and YYDKDF (reference sequence). CDR3 sequence: CATSRDITYEQYF. The CDR3 nucleotides read TGTGCCACCAGCAGAGATATAACCTACGAGCAGTACTTC.